In this sample, the clone carrying this T cell receptor beta chain turned up many times. This sample is drawn from a study of neurological immune-mediated disorders. TCRdb recomputed calls from the 5' RACE reads with MiXCR, one row per CDR3 protein. The table records 25,000 to 35,000 distinct CDR3 sequences, 4% of them present only once. The origin of this receptor is a woman between 40 and 50 years old in good health. The sample taken for sequencing was CD4+ T cells from blood.

CDR3 sequence (DNA): TGCAGTGCTAGGGATGTACGTATAGAGCAGTACTTC. Amino acid sequence: CSARDVRIEQYF. J is TRBJ2-7 and V is TRBV20-1; the D is unclear. CDR1 DFQATT and CDR2 SNEGSKA come from the germline V gene (reference sequence). With 3 bases removed from V and 7 bases from J, the gap between germline ends came to 13 bases. CDR3 length equals 12 residues.